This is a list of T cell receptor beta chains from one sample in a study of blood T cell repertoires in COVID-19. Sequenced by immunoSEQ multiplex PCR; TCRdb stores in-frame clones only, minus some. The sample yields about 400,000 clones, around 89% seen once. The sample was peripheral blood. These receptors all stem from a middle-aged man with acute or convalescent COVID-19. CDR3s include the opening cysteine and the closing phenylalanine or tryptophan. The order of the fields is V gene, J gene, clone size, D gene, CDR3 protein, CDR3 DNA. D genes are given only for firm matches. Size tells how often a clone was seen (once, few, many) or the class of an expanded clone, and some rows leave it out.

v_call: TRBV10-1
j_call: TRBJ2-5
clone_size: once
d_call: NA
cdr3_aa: CASSSHRLARTTQETQYF
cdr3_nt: TGCGCCAGCAGTTCCCATCGTTTGGCTAGGACAACGCAAGAGACCCAGTACTTC

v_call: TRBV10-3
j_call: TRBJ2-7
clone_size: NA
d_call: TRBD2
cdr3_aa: CAISEPERGGSYEQYF
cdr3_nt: TGTGCCATCAGTGAACCAGAGCGGGGGGGCTCTTACGAGCAGTACTTC

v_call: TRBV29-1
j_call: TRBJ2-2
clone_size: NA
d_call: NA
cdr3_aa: CSVEQGGGTGELFF
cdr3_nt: TGCAGCGTTGAGCAGGGAGGGGGTACCGGGGAGCTGTTTTTT

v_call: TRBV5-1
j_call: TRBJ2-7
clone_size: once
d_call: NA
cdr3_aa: CASSLRDTVVESYEQYF
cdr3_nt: TGCGCCAGCAGCCTCCGGGACACAGTCGTGGAGTCCTACGAGCAGTACTTC

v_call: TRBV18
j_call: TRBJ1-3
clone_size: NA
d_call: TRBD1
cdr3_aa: CASSPDRGGSGNTIYF
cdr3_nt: TGTGCCAGCTCACCCGACAGGGGAGGCTCTGGAAACACCATATATTTT

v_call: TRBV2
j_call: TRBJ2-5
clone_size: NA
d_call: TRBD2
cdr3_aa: CASSGGRGETQYF
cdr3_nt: TGTGCCAGCTCGGGAGGGAGGGGAGAGACCCAGTACTTC

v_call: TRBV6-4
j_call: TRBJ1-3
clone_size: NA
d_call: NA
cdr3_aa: CASSGSKREGFTSSGNTIYF
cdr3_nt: TGTGCCAGCAGTGGGAGTAAAAGGGAGGGTTTCACCAGCTCTGGAAACACCATATATTTT

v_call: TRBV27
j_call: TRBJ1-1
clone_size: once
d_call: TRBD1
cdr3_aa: CASSIGQGFGGAFF
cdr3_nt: TGTGCCAGCAGTATTGGACAGGGATTTGGCGGGGCTTTCTTT

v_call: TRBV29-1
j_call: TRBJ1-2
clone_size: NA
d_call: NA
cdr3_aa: CSVVARLTNYGYTF
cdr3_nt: TGCAGCGTTGTAGCACGTTTAACTAACTATGGCTACACCTTC

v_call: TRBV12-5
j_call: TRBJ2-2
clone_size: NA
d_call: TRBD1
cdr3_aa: CASGLGQGGELFF
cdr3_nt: TGTGCTAGTGGTTTGGGACAGGGCGGGGAGCTGTTTTTT